Each of the 16 T cell receptor beta chains below was sequenced from the same sample in a study of T-cell reconstitution after alpha-beta-depleted transplantation in children. Findings and limits, study-wide: Diversity and T-cell counts at one year after transplant derived mostly from new T cells.

These receptors have no identified antigens. The authors prepared the TCRbeta library with unique molecular identifiers. TCRdb reprocessed the PCR reads with MiXCR, giving one entry per CDR3 protein. The sample yields about 300,000 distinct CDR3 sequences, less than 9.5% seen once. Material: peripheral blood, obtained 360 days after TCRalphabeta/CD19-depleted stem cell transplant. All receptors come from a female patient under 10 years old who had a stem cell transplant for Fanconi anemia, so the T cells may come from the graft donor.

This clonotype was seen ten or more times. The chain is built from TRBV9 and TRBJ1-2; D possibly corresponds to TRBD1 (5 bases). Germline V gene sequence: CDR1 SGDLS, CDR2 YYNGEE. CDR3 size: 14 residues. Trimming left V 0 bases short and J 5 bases short, with 11 bases between. CDR3 DNA sequence: TGTGCCAGCAGCGTAGCAGCTCAGGGTTATGGCTACACCTTC. As protein: CASSVAAQGYGYTF.

There are many counts of this clonotype. The chain's CDR3 is CASSSHLTGELFF. Written as DNA, the CDR3 is TGTGCCAGCAGCTCGCATCTGACCGGGGAGCTGTTTTTT. This chain connects TRBV7-2 to TRBJ2-2; no clear D. Germline V gene lookup returns CDR1 SGHTA and CDR2 FQGNSA. The CDR3 spans 13 residues. V was clipped by 4 bases and J by 5 bases, with 8 bases between them.

This clonotype was picked up many times. The chain recombines TRBV5-6 with TRBJ2-5, with TRBD1 matching over 8 bases. The germline V gene has CDR1 SGHDT and CDR2 YYEEEE. CDR3 size: 15 residues. The V and J ends lost 4 bases and 0 bases, in that order; junction bases with no gene match: 5. The CDR3 DNA reads as TGTGCCAGCAGCGACACAGGGGGGTACCAAGAGACCCAGTACTTC. Its protein product is CASSDTGGYQETQYF.

There are many counts of this clonotype. The chain employs TRBV28 and TRBJ2-1; perhaps TRBD2 as D (7 bases). Trimming stripped 2 bases from V and 10 bases from J, with 15 bases between. The CDR3 is 14 amino acids. Germline V gives CDR1 MDHEN, CDR2 SYDVKM. The CDR3, as DNA: TGTGCCAGCAGTTTAAAATTTTGGGGGGGCGAGCAGTTCTTC. Its translation is CASSLKFWGGEQFF.

This chain connects TRBV4-1 to TRBJ2-1, with 11 bases aligning to TRBD2. This CDR3 is built from 19 residues. CDR1 is MGHRA, CDR2 YSYEKL, per germline. Unmatched junction bases numbered 9, after V lost 2 bases and J lost 0 bases. CDR3 DNA sequence: TGCGCCAGCAGCCAACTAGCGGGGGGTTATTCGAGCTCCTACAATGAGCAGTTCTTC. It is translated as CASSQLAGGYSSSYNEQFF.

This clonotype was detected many times. The chain uses TRBV12-3 or TRBV12-4 and TRBJ1-1; TRBD1 matches 7 bases. The ends lost 6 bases at V and 5 bases at J; junction bases unmatched: 9. This CDR3 has 14 amino acids. DNA of the CDR3: TGTGCCAGCAGAACAGGGGTGGGGGTAACTGAAGCTTTCTTT. Its translation: CASRTGVGVTEAFF.

There are many counts of this clonotype. V gene TRBV7-2 combines with J gene TRBJ2-1; D uncertain. CDR3 length: 12 amino acids. With 1 base removed from V and 8 bases from J, the gap between germline ends came to 6 bases. Per germline, CDR1 SGHTA and CDR2 FQGNSA. The chain's CDR3 is CASSLGLYEQFF. CDR3 nucleotides: TGTGCCAGCAGCTTAGGGCTTTATGAGCAGTTCTTC.

In its sample, this clonotype was seen a few times. The V and J genes are TRBV12-3 or TRBV12-4 and TRBJ1-1; 8 bases are a match to TRBD1. The V gene end was trimmed by 6 bases and the J gene end by 4 bases; junction bases not matched to a gene: 7. CDR3 length: 14 amino acids. The CDR3 nucleotides are TGTGCCAGCAGGGGAGGACAGGGATCCACTGAAGCTTTCTTT. It specifies CASRGGQGSTEAFF.

There are many counts of this clonotype. This chain joins TRBV21-1 and TRBJ1-5. TRBV21-1 is described as a pseudogene. CDR3 length: 14 amino acids. The CDR3 DNA sequence: TGTGCCAGCAGCAAAGATAAACAGAATCAGCCCCAGCATTTT. Residues: CASSKDKQNQPQHF.

This clonotype is medium-sized by share. This rearrangement joins TRBV9 to TRBJ1-1; D gene uncertain. Germline CDR1 SGDLS, CDR2 YYNGEE. V shed 0 bases and J shed 3 bases, with 6 bases lying between them. The CDR3 is made up of 13 amino acids. Written as DNA, the CDR3 is TGTGCCAGCAGCGTAGAGTGGGACACTGAAGCTTTCTTT. It specifies CASSVEWDTEAFF.

The table lists this clonotype with many counts. The chain has TRBV27 and TRBJ1-2, with D hard to call. The germline V gene has CDR1 MNHEY and CDR2 SMNVEV (reference sequence). This CDR3 region has 15 residues. Trimming shortened V by 4 bases and J by 5 bases, and 17 bases separated the two germline ends. DNA of the CDR3: TGTGCCAGCAGTTCGGCCCCTGCCGCCCTATATGGCTACACCTTC. It specifies CASSSAPAALYGYTF.

This chain uses TRBV3-1 with TRBJ2-1; possible D gene TRBD2, 7 bases. V lost 3 bases and J 3 bases, leaving 12 bases between the germline ends. Germline lookup yields CDR1 LGHDT and CDR2 YNNKEL (reference sequence). CDR3 length equals 15 residues. In DNA, the CDR3 is TGTGCCAGCAGCCAGGGAGGGGGGTTCTACAATGAGCAGTTCTTC. Its translation is CASSQGGGFYNEQFF.

This clonotype was found many times. The chain has TRBV6-2 or TRBV6-3 and TRBJ1-5; no clear D. V was shortened by 5 bases and J by 8 bases, with 10 bases between the two germline ends. Germline V CDR1 and CDR2: MNHEY, SVGEGT. CDR3 length: 12 amino acids. The CDR3 sequence: CASSPPGKPQHF. The CDR3 DNA follows: TGTGCCAGCAGTCCCCCCGGCAAGCCCCAGCATTTT.

This clonotype is deemed medium-sized. The chain employs TRBV24-1 and TRBJ2-3; the D is unclear. Germline lookup yields CDR1 KGHDR and CDR2 SFDVKD. This CDR3 comprises 12 residues. Trimming pared 3 bases from V and 3 bases from J, leaving 3 bases between. The CDR3 here is CATSDETDTQYF. DNA of the CDR3: TGTGCCACCAGTGATGAGACAGATACGCAGTATTTT.

V gene TRBV4-1 combines with J gene TRBJ2-7, with 10 nucleotides matching TRBD2. The germline V gene has CDR1 MGHRA and CDR2 YSYEKL. After removal of 3 bases from V and 0 bases from J, the junction contained 5 bases not matched to a gene. The CDR3 is 16 amino acids. In nucleotides, the CDR3 is TGCGCCAGCAGCCAGTGGACTAGCGGTCTCTCCTACGAGCAGTACTTC. It encodes CASSQWTSGLSYEQYF.

This clonotype has a count of ten or more. The chain couples TRBV9 to TRBJ2-1; D is perhaps TRBD1 (5 bases). Deletions cut 0 bases from V and 6 bases from J, with 10 bases between. The CDR3 has 14 residues. The germline V gene has CDR1 SGDLS and CDR2 YYNGEE. DNA for the CDR3: TGTGCCAGCAGCGTAGTAGGGCAGGGCAATGAGCAGTTCTTC. It yields the protein CASSVVGQGNEQFF.